The rows below give T cell receptor beta chains drawn from one sample of a study of vaccination and CD4 T cells after COVID-19. The antigens for these receptors are not known. One entry per CDR3 protein, called by TCRdb with MiXCR from the PCR reads. Of approximately 13,000 distinct CDR3 sequences listed, roughly 32% are singletons. Sequencing was carried out using cultured CD4+ T cells from blood. The receptors shown here come from a human donor with COVID-19. CDR3s include the opening cysteine and the closing phenylalanine or tryptophan. Fields, in order: CDR3 protein, CDR3 DNA, D gene, clone size, J gene, V gene. The D gene is left open where the match is weak. Clone size appears in some rows only: once, few, many, or a class for an expanded clone.

CSLSEGAVGYTF | TGCAGCCTCAGTGAGGGGGCAGTTGGCTACACCTTC | TRBD1 | few | TRBJ1-2 | TRBV29-1
CASSPGQSSYEQYF | TGTGCCAGCAGCCCCGGACAGAGCTCCTACGAGCAGTACTTC | NA | NA | TRBJ2-7 | TRBV7-9
CASSRGQVEQETQYF | TGTGCCAGCAGTCGCGGACAGGTGGAACAAGAGACCCAGTACTTC | TRBD1 | few | TRBJ2-5 | TRBV27
CASSPTGTTASGANVLTF | TGTGCCAGCAGCCCGACCGGGACTACTGCCTCTGGGGCCAACGTCCTGACTTTC | TRBD2 | NA | TRBJ2-6 | TRBV6-1
CASSSTGSSSYEQYF | TGCGCCAGCAGCTCGACAGGCTCTTCCTCCTACGAGCAGTACTTC | NA | NA | TRBJ2-7 | TRBV5-1
CASSIQGIGEKLFF | TGTGCCAGTAGTATACAGGGAATAGGTGAAAAACTGTTTTTT | NA | few | TRBJ1-4 | TRBV19
CASKGAPAAYEQYF | TGCGCCAGCAAAGGGGCACCGGCAGCCTACGAGCAGTACTTC | NA | NA | TRBJ2-7 | TRBV10-2
CASSYLPKQVAKNIQYF | TGTGCCAGCAGTTATCTCCCTAAACAGGTAGCCAAAAACATTCAGTACTTC | NA | few | TRBJ2-4 | TRBV6-9
CASSPPGTGGVAFF | TGTGCCAGCTCACCACCCGGGACAGGAGGTGTAGCTTTCTTT | TRBD1 | NA | TRBJ1-1 | TRBV18
CASSQEWRLNTGELFF | TGTGCCAGCAGCCAAGAATGGAGGTTGAACACCGGGGAGCTGTTTTTT | NA | NA | TRBJ2-2 | TRBV4-2
CASSRPGTDTQYF | TGTGCCAGCAGTAGACCGGGCACAGATACGCAGTATTTT | NA | few | TRBJ2-3 | TRBV6-1
CASSVQGGQPQHF | TGTGCCAGCAGCGTACAGGGGGGACAGCCCCAGCATTTT | TRBD1 | NA | TRBJ1-5 | TRBV7-9
CASSPRGSGIQETQYF | TGTGCCAGCAGTCCCCGAGGGAGTGGGATACAAGAGACCCAGTACTTC | NA | NA | TRBJ2-5 | TRBV6-2/TRBV6-3
CASSGLMNTEAFF | TGTGCCAGCAGCGGGCTAATGAACACTGAAGCTTTCTTT | NA | NA | TRBJ1-1 | TRBV11-3
CASSPVRGSGELFF | TGTGCCAGCAGTCCCGTGCGGGGGAGCGGGGAGCTGTTTTTT | TRBD2 | NA | TRBJ2-2 | TRBV28
CSASGGYHEQYF | TGCAGTGCTAGTGGCGGGTACCACGAGCAGTACTTC | NA | NA | TRBJ2-7 | TRBV20-1
CAIGRGDEQFF | TGTGCCATCGGCCGGGGCGATGAGCAGTTCTTC | NA | NA | TRBJ2-1 | TRBV10-3
CASSYFPVGQGNSPLHF | TGTGCCAGCAGTTACTTTCCTGTTGGACAGGGTAATTCACCCCTCCACTTT | TRBD1 | few | TRBJ1-6 | TRBV6-5
CASSQDRGLTDTQYF | TGTGCCAGCAGCCAGGACAGGGGGCTGACAGATACGCAGTATTTT | TRBD1 | NA | TRBJ2-3 | TRBV14
CATSEPARNEQFF | TGTGCCACCAGTGAGCCGGCTCGAAATGAGCAGTTCTTC | NA | NA | TRBJ2-1 | TRBV24-1
CATTTVPGKVDEQFF | TGTGCCACCACTACAGTTCCAGGGAAGGTCGATGAGCAGTTCTTC | NA | NA | TRBJ2-1 | TRBV24-1
CASSQGLNTEAFF | TGTGCCAGTAGTCAGGGGCTAAACACTGAAGCTTTCTTT | NA | NA | TRBJ1-1 | TRBV19
CASSPTGGGQDRTLHF | TGTGCCAGCAGTCCCACCGGGGGAGGTCAAGATCGCACCCTCCACTTT | NA | NA | TRBJ1-6 | TRBV6-1
CASSLSGGTYGYTF | TGCGCCAGCAGCTTGTCCGGGGGCACCTATGGCTACACCTTC | NA | NA | TRBJ1-2 | TRBV7-9
CASSLGGGSPSYTF | TGTGCCAGCAGCTTAGGGGGCGGGAGCCCTTCATACACCTTC | NA | few | TRBJ1-2 | TRBV7-2
CASSYSRQVDYEQYF | TGTGCCAGCAGTTACTCCAGACAGGTCGACTACGAGCAGTACTTC | NA | NA | TRBJ2-7 | TRBV6-2/TRBV6-3
CASRFANEQFF | TGTGCCAGCAGGTTTGCCAATGAGCAGTTCTTC | NA | NA | TRBJ2-1 | TRBV6-1
CASSQDSGTRLRDTQYF | TGCGCCAGCAGCCAGGATTCCGGGACTAGGTTAAGAGATACGCAGTATTTT | TRBD2 | NA | TRBJ2-3 | TRBV4-3
CSASRQGTGELFF | TGCAGTGCTAGCCGACAGGGTACCGGGGAGCTGTTTTTT | TRBD1 | few | TRBJ2-2 | TRBV20-1
CASSAGHSNEKLFF | TGTGCCAGCAGCGCGGGACACTCTAATGAAAAACTGTTTTTT | NA | NA | TRBJ1-4 | TRBV7-8
CSALRGGEPQHF | TGCAGTGCTCTCAGGGGGGGCGAGCCCCAGCATTTT | TRBD1 | few | TRBJ1-5 | TRBV20-1
CASSLGRTGIHEQYF | TGTGCCAGCAGCTTAGGCAGGACAGGGATCCACGAGCAGTACTTC | TRBD1 | few | TRBJ2-7 | TRBV7-8
CASSESISGNQPQHF | TGTGCCAGCAGTGAATCAATCAGCGGGAATCAGCCCCAGCATTTT | NA | few | TRBJ1-5 | TRBV6-1
CASSWGSYNEQFF | TGTGCCAGCAGCTGGGGCTCCTACAATGAGCAGTTCTTC | NA | NA | TRBJ2-1 | TRBV7-2
CAISGRSLSYYEQYF | TGTGCCATCAGTGGCCGGTCCCTAAGCTACTACGAGCAGTACTTC | NA | NA | TRBJ2-7 | TRBV10-3
CASSESGGPYNEQFF | TGTGCCAGCAGTGAATCGGGGGGCCCCTACAATGAGCAGTTCTTC | NA | NA | TRBJ2-1 | TRBV6-4
CASVSGPVGLGDFGYTF | TGTGCCAGCGTCAGCGGACCCGTCGGACTCGGGGACTTTGGCTACACCTTC | NA | NA | TRBJ1-2 | TRBV6-1
CASSLGQGGDEQYF | TGCGCCAGCAGCTTGGGTCAGGGGGGCGACGAGCAGTACTTC | NA | NA | TRBJ2-7 | TRBV5-1
CASSRRQQNTGELFF | TGCGCCAGCAGCCGAAGACAGCAGAACACCGGGGAGCTGTTTTTT | NA | NA | TRBJ2-2 | TRBV5-1
CASSLLLAKNIQYF | TGTGCCAGCAGCTTACTCCTAGCCAAAAACATTCAGTACTTC | NA | NA | TRBJ2-4 | TRBV7-2
CASRETYANTGELFF | TGTGCCAGCAGGGAGACTTACGCGAACACCGGGGAGCTGTTTTTT | NA | few | TRBJ2-2 | TRBV2
CSVDRYNEQFF | TGCAGCGTTGATAGATACAATGAGCAGTTCTTC | NA | NA | TRBJ2-1 | TRBV29-1
CASSRNSGGEETQYF | TGTGCCAGCAGCAGGAATAGCGGGGGGGAAGAGACCCAGTACTTC | TRBD2 | NA | TRBJ2-5 | TRBV2
CASSFRDRPAEQYF | TGTGCCAGCAGCTTCAGGGACAGGCCCGCGGAGCAGTACTTC | TRBD1 | NA | TRBJ2-7 | TRBV7-2
CASSLGTGTDTQYF | TGTGCCAGCAGCTTAGGGACAGGCACAGATACGCAGTATTTT | NA | NA | TRBJ2-3 | TRBV11-3